This T cell receptor (beta chain) is drawn from a study of CD8 T cells in Susac syndrome. Random hexamers were used to reverse transcribe an amount of roughly 0.45 to 1 ug RNA. Each CDR3 protein is one row after TCRdb ran MiXCR on the immunoSEQ multiplex PCR reads. The sample yields about 170,000 distinct CDR3 sequences, more than 95% seen once. The CDR3 length is 14 residues. V lost 8 bases and J lost 6; bases outside the gene matches: 10. CDR1 SEHNR and CDR2 FQNEAQ come from the germline V gene (reference sequence). The sequenced sample consisted of CD4+ T cells from PBMCs. The TCR was taken from a human donor with Susac syndrome. This chain joins TRBV7-9 and TRBJ2-1; 7 nucleotides line up with TRBD1. In DNA form, the CDR3 reads TGTGCCAGCGGAAACCAGGGGGTGGGCAATGAGCAGTTCTTC. Protein product: CASGNQGVGNEQFF.